These 20 T cell receptor beta chains were sequenced from one sample in a study of CD8+ T cells in alopecia areata (dated by TCRdb to 2017 to 2018). What the time point label conveys for this sample: around 4 weeks on oral tofacitinib. In light of the paper, this sample's treatment or condition label describes: oral pan-JAK inhibitor, 5-10 mg twice daily. The library was produced with the immunoSEQ multiplex PCR assay. RNA was extracted from all samples and reverse transcribed into cDNA, which served as template for TCR sequencing. TCRdb holds this immuneACCESS table with in-frame rearrangements only. Some clones are missing; in checked studies, unresolved V genes explain under half, and the rest has no known cause. This sample holds some 200,000 clones; 60% were observed only once. The top ten constitute approximately 3.4% of the sample. Sample: CD4+ T cells sorted from blood, taken at week 4, from a patient treated with tofacitinib. The receptors shown here come from a human donor with alopecia areata.

This sequence joins TRBV30 and TRBJ1-2, with TRBD1 matching 7 bases. V was clipped by 5 bases and J by 0 bases; unmatched bases: 9. Germline V gene lookup returns CDR1 GTSNPN and CDR2 SVGIG (reference sequence). The CDR3 is 15 residues long. CDR3 sequence reads: CAWGGGTGANYGYTF. CDR3 sequence (DNA): TGTGCCTGGGGAGGTGGAACAGGGGCTAACTATGGCTACACCTTC.

This rearrangement joins TRBV4-3 to TRBJ2-7; tentatively, D is TRBD1 (6 bases). This CDR3 contains 14 residues. The V end lost 3 bases, the J end lost 4 bases, and 13 bases lay between the germline ends. Germline CDR1 and CDR2: LGHNA and YSLEER. The CDR3 sequence is CASSHLSGDYEQYF. DNA for the CDR3: TGCGCCAGCAGCCACCTATCAGGGGATTACGAGCAGTACTTC.

This clone was observed a handful of times. V usage is TRBV4-1 and J usage is TRBJ2-1, with TRBD2 identical over 12 bases. The germline CDR1 and CDR2 sequences are MGHRA and YSYEKL. Trimming at V came to 4 bases and at J to 7 bases, leaving 2 bases not matched to a gene. The length of the CDR3 is 14 residues. The CDR3 reads CASSLLAGGNEQFF. The CDR3, as DNA: TGCGCCAGCAGCCTCCTAGCGGGGGGGAATGAGCAGTTCTTC.

This rearrangement joins TRBV2 to TRBJ2-7; D is possibly TRBD2 (6 bases). Germline assignment: CDR1 SNHLY and CDR2 FYNNEI. Between the trimmed V and J ends, which lost 7 bases and 6 bases, there was a span of 22 bases. The CDR3 has 15 amino acids. The chain's CDR3 is CASKWEARLASEQYF. The CDR3 coding sequence is TGTGCCAGCAAATGGGAGGCCCGCCTCGCGTCCGAGCAGTACTTC.

There are a few counts of this clone. V usage is TRBV7-9 and J usage is TRBJ1-2; 10 bases agree with TRBD1. Germline CDR1 SEHNR, CDR2 FQNEAQ (reference sequence). V was clipped by 7 bases and J by 4 bases; unmatched bases: 6. This CDR3 is built from 14 residues. Here the CDR3 reads CASTRQGAGYGYTF. The CDR3 DNA is TGTGCCAGCACCAGACAGGGGGCAGGCTATGGCTACACCTTC.

V and J are TRBV29-1 and TRBJ1-3; D is ambiguous. The V gene's germline CDR1 is SQVTM and CDR2 ANQGSEA. V dropped 6 bases and J dropped 4 bases, with 10 bases sitting between them. This CDR3 comprises 12 residues. CDR3 loop: CSVSEGGNTIYF. DNA for the CDR3: TGCAGCGTATCGGAGGGAGGAAACACCATATATTTT. Looking up the rest from reference TRBV29-1 and TRBJ1-3 gives the full variable domain: SAVISQKPSRDICQRGTSLTIQCQVDSQVTMMFWYRQQPGQSLTLIATANQGSEATYESGFVIDKFPISRPNLTFSTLTVSNMSPEDSSIYLCSVSEGGNTIYFGEGSWLTVV.

The chain combines TRBV29-1 with TRBJ1-2, with 8 bases lining up with TRBD1. V shed 4 bases and J 5 bases; nucleotides not matched to a gene: 6. Germline-derived CDR1 and CDR2 are SQVTM and ANQGSEA. This CDR3 contains 13 residues. The CDR3 nucleotides are TGCAGCGTTGGGACAGGGCTTAATTATGGCTACACCTTC. Translating gives CSVGTGLNYGYTF. The complete variable domain, with remaining parts taken from reference TRBV29-1 and TRBJ1-2, reads SAVISQKPSRDICQRGTSLTIQCQVDSQVTMMFWYRQQPGQSLTLIATANQGSEATYESGFVIDKFPISRPNLTFSTLTVSNMSPEDSSIYLCSVGTGLNYGYTFGSGTRLTVV.

This clone came up a few times. This CDR3 is CASSLQSEQYF. The CDR3 coding sequence is TGTGCCAGCAGTCTCCAGAGCGAGCAGTACTTC. The chain uses TRBV25-1 and TRBJ2-7; D uncertain. CDR3 length: 11 residues. V was shortened by 5 bases and J by 6 bases, with 8 bases between the two germline ends. Per the germline V gene, CDR1 is MGHDK and CDR2 is SYGVNS.

The chain combines TRBV27 with TRBJ1-2; TRBD1 matches 7 bases. Trimming took 7 bases from V and 6 from J; bases not matched to a gene: 5. Per germline, CDR1 MNHEY and CDR2 SMNVEV (reference sequence). The CDR3 has 12 amino acids. The CDR3 sequence is CASKDRVNGYTF. In nucleotides, the CDR3 is TGTGCCAGCAAAGACAGGGTAAATGGCTACACCTTC.

The chain combines TRBV30 with TRBJ2-1; possibly TRBD2 for D (6 bases). Germline lookup yields CDR1 GTSNPN and CDR2 SVGIG (reference sequence). V shed 0 bases and J shed 8 bases, with 17 bases lying between them. The CDR3 contains 15 residues. The CDR3, as DNA: TGTGCCTGGAGTGTAGGGCGGGGTTCTGTCGATGAGCAGTTCTTC. Translating gives CAWSVGRGSVDEQFF.

V gene TRBV25-1 combines with J gene TRBJ2-5; D might be TRBD2 (5 bases). The J call may be incorrect, as the DNA end agrees better with TRBJ2-7. The CDR3 is 14 amino acids. Germline lookup yields CDR1 MGHDK and CDR2 SYGVNS. The CDR3 DNA is TGTGCCAGCGATTGCAGCGGCCCGACCTACGAGCAGTACTTC. Its protein is CASDCSGPTYEQYF.

This clone has just a few counts. The chain recombines TRBV15 with TRBJ1-4; D remains unclear. Trimming removed 2 bases at V and 0 bases at J, with 13 bases between. This CDR3 is built from 17 residues. From germline, CDR1 is LNHNV and CDR2 YYDKDF (reference sequence). The CDR3 DNA follows: TGTGCCACCAGCAGATCACCTATCGTTGCAACTAATGAAAAACTGTTTTTT. This sequence encodes CATSRSPIVATNEKLFF. Full variable domain (outside the CDR3, taken from reference TRBV15 and TRBJ1-4): DAMVIQNPRYQVTQFGKPVTLSCSQTLNHNVMYWYQQKSSQAPKLLFHYYDKDFNNEADTPDNFQSRRPNTSFCFLDIRSPGLGDTAMYLCATSRSPIVATNEKLFFGSGTQLSVL.

In its sample, this clone was seen once. The chain recombines TRBV30 with TRBJ2-3; 10 nucleotides agree with TRBD1. There are 15 residues in the CDR3. Germline assignment: CDR1 GTSNPN and CDR2 SVGIG (reference sequence). V was pared by 0 bases and J by 7 bases, with 7 bases of the junction left unmatched. The CDR3 DNA sequence: TGTGCCTGGAGTGTTGGACAGGGGGGGGCGAATACGCAGTATTTT. This sequence encodes CAWSVGQGGANTQYF. The whole variable domain, filled in from reference TRBV30 and TRBJ2-3, reads SQTIHQWPATLVQPVGSPLSLECTVEGTSNPNLYWYRQAAGRGLQLLFYSVGIGQISSEVPQNLSASRPQDRQFILSSKKLLLSDSGFYLCAWSVGQGGANTQYFGPGTRLTVL.

The chain is built from TRBV5-4 and TRBJ1-1; D not resolved. Germline V lookup: CDR1 SGHNT, CDR2 YYREEE (reference sequence). Trimming pared 1 base from V and 12 bases from J, leaving 10 bases between. The CDR3 length is 11 residues. DNA for the CDR3: TGTGCCAGCAGCTTGAATCTCGTAACTTTCTTT. This codes for CASSLNLVTFF.

This sequence joins TRBV9 and TRBJ2-3; the D is unclear. Trimming shortened V by 0 bases and J by 1 base, and 12 bases separated the two germline ends. The CDR3 loop spans 16 amino acids. CDR1 and CDR2 from the germline V gene are SGDLS and YYNGEE. The CDR3 loop reads CASSVGATLGTDTQYF. CDR3 DNA sequence: TGTGCCAGCAGCGTAGGAGCGACATTGGGCACAGATACGCAGTATTTT.

This clone was recorded a few times. V and J are TRBV9 and TRBJ1-4; weak D call: TRBD1 (6 bases). Germline loops: CDR1 SGDLS, CDR2 YYNGEE. CDR3 length: 15 residues. The V end lost 0 bases, the J end lost 4 bases, and 10 bases lay between the germline ends. The CDR3, as DNA: TGTGCCAGCAGCGTAGAAGGGGGGCGTAATGAAAAACTGTTTTTT. This codes for CASSVEGGRNEKLFF.

This chain joins TRBV30 and TRBJ2-7; D gene uncertain. From germline, CDR1 is GTSNPN and CDR2 SVGIG (reference sequence). Deletions cut 5 bases from V and 6 bases from J, with 14 bases between. The CDR3 sequence is 12 residues long. CDR3 protein: CAWSWLIGEQYF. The CDR3 nucleotides are TGTGCCTGGTCCTGGTTAATTGGCGAGCAGTACTTC.

This clone was observed once. The rearrangement links TRBV9 to TRBJ2-1; tentative D call: TRBD2 (7 bases). CDR3 size: 18 residues. With 0 bases removed from V and 1 base from J, the gap between germline ends came to 17 bases. CDR1 and CDR2 (germline): SGDLS, YYNGEE. CDR3: CASSVEPGGLGSYNEQFF. CDR3 bases: TGTGCCAGCAGCGTAGAGCCGGGGGGCCTGGGATCCTACAATGAGCAGTTCTTC.

This clone was counted between two and nine times. The rearrangement uses TRBV10-3 and TRBJ1-1; tentatively, D is TRBD1 (6 bases). This CDR3 has 11 residues. CDR1 and CDR2 (germline): ENHRY, SYGVKD. The CDR3 DNA reads as TGTGCGACGACAGGGAACACTGAAGCTTTCTTT. Amino acid sequence: CATTGNTEAFF.

As concerns this clone: Other DNA sequences within the sample encode an identical CDR3. The genes are TRBV29-1 and TRBJ2-5; TRBD1 matches at 10 bases. Per the germline V gene, CDR1 is SQVTM and CDR2 is ANQGSEA. The CDR3 spans 11 residues. J gave up 5 bases and V 6 bases, and 0 bases lay outside the gene matches. The CDR3 bases are TGCAGCGTGGGACAGGGGGAGACCCAGTACTTC. Encoded protein: CSVGQGETQYF. The entire variable domain, with the rest obtained from reference TRBV29-1 and TRBJ2-5, is as follows: SAVISQKPSRDICQRGTSLTIQCQVDSQVTMMFWYRQQPGQSLTLIATANQGSEATYESGFVIDKFPISRPNLTFSTLTVSNMSPEDSSIYLCSVGQGETQYFGPGTRLLVL.